This T cell receptor beta chain was sequenced for a study of a mutant IDH1 vaccine in newly diagnosed glioma. The J segment lost 6 bases and the V segment lost 3 bases, leaving 10 bases of the junction unmatched. The CDR3 has 16 residues. CDR1 and CDR2 from the germline V gene are MDHEN and SYDVKM. As to time point: week 35, safety follow-up. In every dose of vaccine, 300 ug of mutant IDH1 20-mer peptide was given alongside topical imiquimod. Eight vaccinations reached patients in weeks 1, 3, 5, 7, 11, 15, 19 and 23. In this sample, this clone turned up a few times. Its antigen is still unknown. Libraries were prepared by immunoSEQ multiplex PCR; TCRdb keeps only in-frame clonotypes and omits some of them. The table shows nearly 55,000 clones, with 80% to 85% occurring only once.

J is TRBJ2-1 and V is TRBV28; TRBD1 matches at 8 bases. The TCR sequence derives from a young woman with glioma. This specimen was PBMCs, taken from a glioma patient whose treatment included an IDH1 peptide vaccine. The CDR3 DNA sequence: TGTGCCAGCAGTTTCAGACAGGGGAAGGGGGGCAATGAGCAGTTCTTC. Protein sequence: CASSFRQGKGGNEQFF.